A selection of T cell receptor beta chains follows, all from one sample in a study of post-analysis software for immune sequencing data. TCRdb recomputed calls from the PCR reads with MiXCR, one row per CDR3 protein. The repertoire holds fewer than 850,000 distinct CDR3 sequences, with 25% to 30% as singletons. Material for sequencing was blood. The receptors originated from a girl between 5 and 17 years old with multiple sclerosis. CDR3s include the opening cysteine and the closing phenylalanine or tryptophan. D genes are given only for firm matches. For some rows the clone size is stated as once, few or many, or as a class when expanded; others skip it.

TRBD2,TRBJ2-1,TRBV20-1,.,CSARDRTSGRATYNEQFF,TGCAGTGCTAGAGATCGAACTAGCGGGAGGGCCACCTACAATGAGCAGTTCTTC
TRBD1,TRBJ2-7,TRBV10-3,.,CAISRGQAYEQYF,TGTGCCATCAGCAGGGGGCAGGCCTACGAGCAGTACTTC
.,TRBJ1-4,TRBV7-9,few,CASSHGREKLFF,TGTGCCAGCAGCCACGGCAGAGAAAAACTGTTTTTT
.,TRBJ2-3,TRBV5-8,.,CASSLGKARSTDTQYF,TGTGCCAGCAGCTTGGGTAAAGCAAGGAGCACAGATACGCAGTATTTT
.,TRBJ1-5,TRBV28,.,CASIPPWGPQHF,TGTGCCAGCATTCCTCCCTGGGGTCCCCAGCATTTT
.,TRBJ2-1,TRBV3-1,few,CASSQDLVGEQFF,TGTGCCAGCAGCCAAGACCTAGTGGGGGAGCAGTTCTTC
TRBD1,TRBJ1-4,TRBV6-1,once,CASRLTGSYEKLFF,TGTGCCAGCAGACTGACAGGGAGTTATGAAAAACTGTTTTTT
TRBD1,TRBJ1-5,TRBV12-3/TRBV12-4,.,CASSQGQGRDQPQHF,TGTGCCAGCAGTCAAGGACAGGGGAGGGATCAGCCCCAGCATTTT
.,TRBJ2-4,TRBV7-2,.,CASSPEGRRSGMIAKNIQYF,TGTGCCAGCAGCCCCGAGGGTCGGAGATCTGGGATGATAGCCAAAAACATTCAGTACTTC
TRBD2,TRBJ2-1,TRBV28,.,CASSLTSELAQNDEQFF,TGTGCCAGCAGTCTCACCTCGGAACTAGCGCAGAACGATGAGCAGTTCTTC
TRBD2,TRBJ2-1,TRBV7-2,few,CASSPGTSRSSSYNEQFF,TGTGCCAGCAGCCCTGGGACTAGCAGATCTAGCTCCTACAATGAGCAGTTCTTC
.,TRBJ2-7,TRBV5-1,few,CASSDRGRGTLEQYF,TGCGCCAGCAGCGACCGAGGACGAGGGACTCTCGAGCAGTACTTC
.,TRBJ1-2,TRBV10-3,.,CAIRGGPDETLYYGYTF,TGTGCCATCAGGGGTGGACCGGACGAGACCTTATATTATGGCTACACCTTC
.,TRBJ2-7,TRBV9,.,CASSERGGRQYF,TGTGCCAGCAGCGAGAGAGGGGGGAGGCAGTACTTC
.,TRBJ1-5,TRBV7-2,many,CASSLQGNQPQHF,TGTGCCAGCAGCTTACAGGGCAATCAGCCCCAGCATTTT
TRBD1,TRBJ2-7,TRBV7-9,few,CASTETGLEDEQYF,TGTGCCAGCACCGAGACAGGGTTGGAGGACGAGCAGTACTTC
TRBD2,TRBJ2-5,TRBV20-1,few,CSARDIAGVETQYF,TGCAGTGCTAGAGATATAGCGGGAGTAGAGACCCAGTACTTC
TRBD1,TRBJ2-3,TRBV11-2,few,CASSRRQGWSTDTQYF,TGTGCCAGCAGCCGCCGACAGGGATGGTCCACAGATACGCAGTATTTT